The 8 T cell receptor beta chains reported below all come from one sample, sequenced in a study of regulatory T cells in long-lasting Graves disease. MiXCR, applied by TCRdb to the reads, yields one record per CDR3 protein. Of some 1,000 distinct CDR3 sequences in the sample, roughly 89% were seen once. Generation of the TCR library employed RNA extracted from PBMCs. Specimen: peripheral blood mononuclear cells (PBMCs), collected with antithyroid drug treatment, in newly diagnosed or persistent Graves disease (not recorded which). The receptors originated from a woman in her 30s with Graves disease.

The genes are TRBV19 and TRBJ1-2; D unresolved. The V gene lost 3 bases and the J gene lost 3 bases, with 8 bases spanning the gap. There are 13 residues in the CDR3. The germline gives CDR1 LNHDA, CDR2 SQIVND (reference sequence). In DNA, the CDR3 is TGTGCCAGTAGTATTAACAGAGACTATGGCTACACCTTC. As protein: CASSINRDYGYTF.

The chain couples TRBV30 to TRBJ1-3; TRBD1 matches at 7 bases. This CDR3 spans 17 amino acids. Germline values: CDR1 GTSNPN, CDR2 SVGIG (reference sequence). V trimming: 2 bases; J trimming: 0 bases; junction bases outside the gene matches: 10. CDR3: CAWSHIPTGTSGNTIYF. The CDR3 coding sequence is TGTGCCTGGAGTCATATCCCGACAGGGACCTCTGGAAACACCATATATTTT.

V is TRBV5-1 and J is TRBJ2-1; the D call may be TRBD1 or TRBD2 (5 bases each). This CDR3 has 16 residues. The ends were cut back, 0 bases at V and 5 bases at J, with 15 bases in the middle. From germline, CDR1 is SGHRS and CDR2 YFSETQ. CDR3 in amino acids: CASSLEQATRDNEQFF. CDR3 nucleotide sequence: TGCGCCAGCAGCTTGGAACAGGCCACTAGGGACAATGAGCAGTTCTTC. Together with reference TRBV5-1 and TRBJ2-1, the CDR3 gives the full variable domain: KAGVTQTPRYLIKTRGQQVTLSCSPISGHRSVSWYQQTPGQGLQFLFEYFSETQRNKGNFPGRFSGRQFSNSRSEMNVSTLELGDSALYLCASSLEQATRDNEQFFGPGTRLTVL.

The chain recombines TRBV7-3 with TRBJ2-3; D might be TRBD1 (5 bases). The CDR3 has 14 amino acids. The V end was cut by 1 base, the J end by 1 base, with 6 bases between. The germline V gene encodes CDR1 SGHTA and CDR2 FQGTGA. CDR3 sequence reads: CASSLIRGTDTQYF. CDR3 DNA: TGTGCCAGCAGCTTAATCAGGGGCACAGATACGCAGTATTTT.

This clonotype was seen just once. CDR3 sequence: CAWVGASGSPNEQFF. The CDR3 DNA follows: TGTGCCTGGGTTGGGGCTAGCGGGAGTCCCAATGAGCAGTTCTTC. The chain has TRBV30 and TRBJ2-1, with 10 bases identical to TRBD2. In germline, CDR1 is GTSNPN, CDR2 SVGIG (reference sequence). Trimming cost V 5 bases and J 6 bases; bases outside gene matches: 10. The CDR3 is 15 amino acids. Complete variable domain (other parts from reference TRBV30 and TRBJ2-1): SQTIHQWPATLVQPVGSPLSLECTVEGTSNPNLYWYRQAAGRGLQLLFYSVGIGQISSEVPQNLSASRPQDRQFILSSKKLLLSDSGFYLCAWVGASGSPNEQFFGPGTRLTVL.

V and J are TRBV5-4 and TRBJ2-5; tentative D call: TRBD1 (6 bases). This CDR3 is 15 amino acids long. Germline V gene data show CDR1 as SGHNT and CDR2 as YYREEE (reference sequence). Trimming took off 2 bases at V and 5 bases at J, with 16 bases between the two ends. CDR3 bases: TGTGCCAGCAGCTTACTACAGGGCACCGCGGAGACCCAGTACTTC. This translates into CASSLLQGTAETQYF.

The chain uses TRBV13 and TRBJ1-4; 9 nucleotides match TRBD1. The germline gives CDR1 PRHDT, CDR2 FYEKMQ (reference sequence). CDR3 length: 15 amino acids. With 5 bases clipped from V and 4 bases from J, the junction kept 5 bases outside the gene matches. The CDR3 here is CASSQWGQGNEKLFF. The CDR3 DNA reads TGTGCCAGCAGCCAATGGGGACAGGGTAATGAAAAACTGTTTTTT.

The chain couples TRBV2 to TRBJ1-2; tentatively, D is TRBD1 (5 bases). The germline gives CDR1 SNHLY, CDR2 FYNNEI. The CDR3 extends over 13 amino acids. V lost 1 base and J 5 bases, leaving 8 bases between the germline ends. This CDR3 reads CASSEGREYGYTF. As DNA, the CDR3 is TGTGCCAGCAGTGAAGGCAGGGAATATGGCTACACCTTC. The whole variable domain, remainder taken from reference TRBV2 and TRBJ1-2, is EPEVTQTPSHQVTQMGQEVILRCVPISNHLYFYWYRQILGQKVEFLVSFYNNEISEKSEIFDDQFSVERPDGSNFTLKIRSTKLEDSAMYFCASSEGREYGYTFGSGTRLTVV.